These 17 T cell receptor beta chains share one sample of origin, sequenced in a study of Graves' ophthalmopathy and Graves' hyperthyroidism. Amplification of TCR beta CDR3 regions used RNA transcripts. HTBI primers were used in a first-round RT-PCR, which preceded a second-round multiplex PCR. One entry per CDR3 protein, called by TCRdb with MiXCR from the multiplex PCR reads. Of 200,000 to 250,000 distinct CDR3 sequences in the sample, roughly 21% were seen once. The sequenced material came from peripheral blood. These receptor sequences come from a woman aged 45-65 years with Graves' ophthalmopathy.

The table lists this clonotype with a few counts. This sequence may be a read error, since a much larger clone differs from it by one base. The rearrangement links TRBV7-8 to TRBJ1-6, with D possibly TRBD1 on 6 matching bases. Germline CDR1 reads SGHVS; CDR2 reads FQNEAQ. This CDR3 contains 12 residues. V shed 5 bases and J shed 14 bases, with 13 bases lying between them. Written as DNA, the CDR3 is TGTGCCAGCAGCCAAGGGGGTCCTACCCTCCACTTT. Amino acids: CASSQGGPTLHF.

The sample holds many counts of this clonotype. The rearrangement joins TRBV6-1 to TRBJ2-6, with D maybe TRBD1 (5 bases). The CDR3 is 19 amino acids. The V gene lost 0 bases and the J gene lost 4 bases, with 19 bases spanning the gap. Germline values: CDR1 MNHNS, CDR2 SASEGT. The chain's CDR3 is CASSEASGQGMRGANVLTF. CDR3 DNA sequence: TGTGCCAGCAGTGAAGCAAGTGGGCAGGGAATGCGAGGGGCCAACGTCCTGACTTTC.

The sample holds many counts of this clonotype. The J gene is TRBJ1-1, the V gene TRBV30, with 7 nucleotides matching TRBD1. In germline, CDR1 is GTSNPN, CDR2 SVGIG (reference sequence). This CDR3 contains 14 residues. V lost 1 base, J lost 3 bases, and 5 bases stayed unmatched. CDR3 region: CAWSGATGDTEAFF. The CDR3 bases are TGTGCCTGGAGTGGGGCCACAGGGGACACTGAAGCTTTCTTT.

This sequence joins TRBV19 and TRBJ2-2; the D is unclear. V lost 10 bases to trimming and J lost 4 bases, with 16 bases between them. The CDR3 contains 14 residues. Germline V CDR1 and CDR2: LNHDA, SQIVND (reference sequence). The CDR3 reads CATRRAETTGELFF. The DNA for the CDR3 is TGTGCCACCCGCCGGGCGGAAACCACCGGGGAGCTGTTTTTT.

This clonotype appeared many times. The chain recombines TRBV5-1 with TRBJ2-7, with D perhaps TRBD1 (6 bases). This CDR3 is 14 amino acids long. The germline CDR1 and CDR2 sequences are SGHRS and YFSETQ. V gave up 0 bases and J gave up 3 bases, with 10 bases separating them. The DNA for the CDR3 is TGCGCCAGCAGCTTGGGGGACAACCTCTACGAGCAGTACTTC. Translating it yields CASSLGDNLYEQYF.

This clonotype was counted only a few times. V usage is TRBV3-1 and J usage is TRBJ1-6, with unresolved D. Trimming took off 7 bases at V and 13 bases at J, with 11 bases between the two ends. The CDR3 extends over 11 amino acids. CDR1 LGHDT and CDR2 YNNKEL come from the germline V gene (reference sequence). CDR3 sequence (DNA): TGTGCCAGCAACCTAGGAGGTCCCCTCCACTTT. Translated, it gives CASNLGGPLHF.

Comment on this clonotype: Just one base apart from a much larger clone, this may be a read error. The V call is TRBV7-9, the J call TRBJ1-2, with 8 bases aligning to TRBD1. The CDR3 is made up of 12 amino acids. CDR1 SEHNR and CDR2 FQNEAQ come from the germline V gene (reference sequence). This CDR3 reads CVSSPDREGYTF. As DNA, the CDR3 is TGTGTCAGCTCCCCGGACAGGGAAGGCTACACCTTC. Filled out from reference TRBV7-9 and TRBJ1-2, the complete variable domain reads DTGVSQNPRHKITKRGQNVTFRCDPISEHNRLYWYRQTLGQGPEFLTYFQNEAQLEKSRLLSDRFSAERPKGSFSTLEIQRTEQGDSAMYLCVSSPDREGYTFGSGTRLTVV.

This clonotype was observed at least ten times. The chain recombines TRBV29-1 with TRBJ2-5; D is undetermined. Germline-derived CDR1 and CDR2 are SQVTM and ANQGSEA. Trimming took 4 bases from V and 0 from J, leaving 6 bases between them. The CDR3 loop spans 12 amino acids. The CDR3 coding sequence is TGCAGCGTTGCTAGGAACCAAGAGACCCAGTACTTC. Translating it yields CSVARNQETQYF.

This clonotype appeared many times. The V and J genes are TRBV12-3 or TRBV12-4 and TRBJ1-5; D is ambiguous. This CDR3 is built from 14 residues. Trimming shortened V by 2 bases and J by 2 bases, and 7 bases separated the two germline ends. CDR3 sequence: CASSLKGGNQPQHF. CDR3 DNA: TGTGCCAGCAGTTTAAAGGGAGGCAATCAGCCCCAGCATTTT.

The chain uses TRBV20-1 and TRBJ2-2; 13 bases align to TRBD2. The trim removed 6 bases at V and 6 bases at J, leaving 4 bases unmatched. The CDR3 covers 14 residues. CDR1 DFQATT and CDR2 SNEGSKA come from the germline V gene (reference sequence). The CDR3 loop is CSAKLAGGAGELFF. In nucleotides, the CDR3 is TGCAGTGCGAAACTAGCGGGAGGGGCCGGGGAGCTGTTTTTT.

V gene TRBV10-2 combines with J gene TRBJ1-5, with D hard to call. V was shortened by 10 bases and J by 6 bases, with 13 bases between the two germline ends. This CDR3 is 12 amino acids long. CDR1 and CDR2 (germline): WSHSY, SAAADI. The CDR3 reads CATQRGSQPQHF. The CDR3 DNA follows: TGCGCCACCCAGCGTGGGAGTCAGCCCCAGCATTTT.

The chain uses TRBV6-2 or TRBV6-3 and TRBJ2-5, with TRBD1 identical over 8 bases. V was clipped by 6 bases and J by 4 bases; unmatched bases: 13. Germline CDR1 is MNHEY and CDR2 is SVGEGT. This CDR3 is 16 amino acids long. The CDR3 reads CASSTPLGQGRETQYF. Here the CDR3 DNA reads TGTGCCAGCAGCACCCCCCTTGGACAGGGTCGAGAGACCCAGTACTTC.

This clonotype was seen repeatedly, ten times or more. This rearrangement joins TRBV20-1 to TRBJ1-5, with D possibly matching TRBD1 (5 bases). This CDR3 contains 15 residues. Germline-derived CDR1 and CDR2 are DFQATT and SNEGSKA (reference sequence). The ends were cut back, 4 bases at V and 6 bases at J, with 19 bases in the middle. The CDR3 sequence is CSANREAGSRQPQHF. DNA for the CDR3: TGCAGTGCTAACCGGGAGGCAGGGTCCCGTCAGCCCCAGCATTTT.

This clonotype was picked up many times. The chain carries TRBV20-1 and TRBJ2-7; 9 bases fit TRBD2. The CDR3 extends over 15 amino acids. In germline, CDR1 is DFQATT, CDR2 SNEGSKA (reference sequence). Trimming cost V 6 bases and J 0 bases; bases outside gene matches: 9. In DNA form, the CDR3 reads TGCAGTGCAACCCCAGCAGCGGGAGGCTCCTACGAGCAGTACTTC. Translated: CSATPAAGGSYEQYF.

The rearrangement uses TRBV15 and TRBJ1-6; D gene unclear. This CDR3 spans 14 amino acids. Germline CDR1 reads LNHNV; CDR2 reads YYDKDF (reference sequence). The V gene lost 5 bases and the J gene lost 10 bases, with 15 bases spanning the gap. As DNA, the CDR3 is TGTGCCACCAGCTTAAGGTGGGGAGTATCACCCCTCCACTTT. This sequence encodes CATSLRWGVSPLHF.

Comments on this clonotype: The conserved final phenylalanine or tryptophan is absent from the CDR3, which likely points to a read error. This rearrangement joins TRBV5-1 to TRBJ2-5; 10 nucleotides align to TRBD2. The CDR3 is 16 residues long. V lost 3 bases and J lost 4; bases outside the gene matches: 9. CDR1 is SGHRS, CDR2 YFSETQ, per germline. In DNA form, the CDR3 reads TGCGCCAGCAGCTCGAGAGCGGGAGGGCGAACAGAGACCCAGTACCTC. Protein sequence: CASSSRAGGRTETQYL.

This clonotype was picked up many times. The chain is built from TRBV7-3 and TRBJ1-1; D might be TRBD1 (5 bases). CDR3 length: 14 residues. With 1 base removed from V and 3 bases from J, the gap between germline ends came to 9 bases. Germline V CDR1 and CDR2: SGHTA, FQGTGA. Here the CDR3 DNA reads TGTGCCAGCAGCTTAAGGGGCCAGGACACTGAAGCTTTCTTT. Amino acids: CASSLRGQDTEAFF.